These 6 T cell receptor beta chains were all obtained from the same sample, sequenced in a study of cytomegalovirus exposure and HLA in healthy donors. The repertoire was sequenced with immunoSEQ multiplex PCR; TCRdb's copy has only in-frame clones and lacks some. The sample has roughly 45,000 clones, approximately 95% seen once. What was sequenced was PBMCs. Receptor source: a woman younger than 35 in good health and CMV-seropositive.

The V gene is TRBV7-9, the J gene TRBJ2-3; 8 bases map to TRBD2. Losses at the gene ends were 5 bases for V and 1 base for J; bases not matched to a gene: 8. CDR3 size: 16 residues. The V gene's germline CDR1 is SEHNR and CDR2 FQNEAQ (reference sequence). CDR3: CASSATGTRGTDTQYF. In DNA form, the CDR3 reads TGTGCCAGCAGCGCAACCGGGACTAGGGGCACAGATACGCAGTATTTT.

J is TRBJ2-7 and V is TRBV19; 7 positions match TRBD2. Germline CDR1 reads LNHDA; CDR2 reads SQIVND (reference sequence). The CDR3 has 14 amino acids. J was trimmed by 3 bases and V by 5 bases; bases with no gene match: 7. The CDR3 DNA is TGTGCCAGTAGTGCTGCAGCGGGAAGCTACGAGCAGTACTTC. Protein sequence: CASSAAAGSYEQYF.

In its sample, this clone was seen once. The chain carries TRBV2 and TRBJ2-1; the match to TRBD1 covers 8 bases. Germline CDR1 is SNHLY and CDR2 is FYNNEI. The CDR3 is 13 amino acids. Losses at the gene ends were 6 bases for V and 6 bases for J; bases not matched to a gene: 4. The CDR3 DNA reads as TGTGCCAGCAGCCCGGGACAGGTCAATGAGCAGTTCTTC. As protein: CASSPGQVNEQFF.

This chain joins TRBV7-9 and TRBJ2-1, with 7 bases that match TRBD1. CDR3 size: 16 residues. Germline V gives CDR1 SEHNR, CDR2 FQNEAQ (reference sequence). With V trimmed by 5 bases and J by 2 bases, 9 bases remained unmatched. CDR3 protein: CASSPTDRVPYNEQFF. The CDR3 DNA is TGTGCCAGCAGCCCAACAGACAGGGTCCCCTACAATGAGCAGTTCTTC.

This clone was detected a few times. The J gene is TRBJ2-7, the V gene TRBV19; the match to TRBD1 covers 8 bases. The CDR3 spans 15 residues. Germline V gene sequence: CDR1 LNHDA, CDR2 SQIVND (reference sequence). The J segment lost 0 bases and the V segment lost 3 bases, leaving 4 bases of the junction unmatched. CDR3 nucleotides: TGTGCCAGTAGTATGGAGGGACAGGCCTCCTACGAGCAGTACTTC. Translating gives CASSMEGQASYEQYF.

The chain recombines TRBV11-1 with TRBJ2-1, with D possibly matching TRBD2 (6 bases). Between the trimmed V and J ends, which lost 1 base and 0 bases, there was a span of 16 bases. Per germline, CDR1 SGHAT and CDR2 FQDESV (reference sequence). The CDR3 runs to 18 residues. The CDR3 DNA reads TGTGCCAGCAGCTTAGGTATTGCTAGCGTGACCTCCTACAATGAGCAGTTCTTC. This sequence encodes CASSLGIASVTSYNEQFF.